This entry lists 32 T cell receptor beta chains sequenced from one sample in a study of blood T cells in healthy people across ages. Through a sample-barcoded 5' primer and a J-beta primer mix, a second PCR was run for roughly 7 to 11 cycles. TCRdb reprocessed the 5' RACE reads via MiXCR and lists one record per CDR3 protein. Among about 1.6 million distinct CDR3 sequences listed, 30% to 35% were seen once. Input material: blood. These receptors all come from a woman aged 25 to 45 in good health.

Ten or more counts support this clonotype. At one end the junction does not follow the germline gene, possibly because of a read error. The chain links TRBV5-1 to TRBJ2-7, with 10 bases aligning to TRBD1. This CDR3 is 14 amino acids long. From germline, CDR1 is SGHRS and CDR2 YFSETQ. The CDR3 DNA sequence: TGTGCCAGCAGCTTCGGGACAGGGGCCTACGAGCAGTACTTC. It is translated as CASSFGTGAYEQYF.

This chain connects TRBV25-1 to TRBJ2-1, with 8 bases matching TRBD2. The germline V gene has CDR1 MGHDK and CDR2 SYGVNS. The V and J ends lost 4 bases and 12 bases, in that order; junction bases with no gene match: 11. The CDR3 contains 14 residues. The CDR3 nucleotides are TGTGCCAGCAGTGGGAATAGCGGGGATGGTGGGCAGTTCTTC. Translating it yields CASSGNSGDGGQFF.

The chain recombines TRBV12-3 or TRBV12-4 with TRBJ2-1, with 10 bases matching TRBD2. After removal of 7 bases from V and 6 bases from J, the junction contained 9 bases not matched to a gene. CDR3 length: 15 amino acids. The CDR3 coding sequence is TGTGCCAGCAACTTTCGGACTAGCGGATCCAATGAGCAGTTCTTC. Protein sequence: CASNFRTSGSNEQFF.

V is TRBV30 and J is TRBJ2-1, with a tentative D call TRBD2 (5 bases). The CDR3 runs 13 residues. V lost 5 bases and J 6 bases, leaving 14 bases between the germline ends. Germline lookup yields CDR1 GTSNPN and CDR2 SVGIG (reference sequence). The CDR3: CAWATRSGNEQFF. The CDR3 DNA follows: TGTGCCTGGGCAACTAGGTCGGGCAATGAGCAGTTCTTC. Together with reference TRBV30 and TRBJ2-1, the CDR3 gives the full variable domain: SQTIHQWPATLVQPVGSPLSLECTVEGTSNPNLYWYRQAAGRGLQLLFYSVGIGQISSEVPQNLSASRPQDRQFILSSKKLLLSDSGFYLCAWATRSGNEQFFGPGTRLTVL.

Turning to this clonotype: One end of the junction is discordant with germline, which a read error may explain. The chain couples TRBV4-1 to TRBJ2-5; D may be TRBD2 (5 bases). Germline V CDR1 and CDR2: MGHRA, YSYEKL. The CDR3 length is 15 residues. This chain's CDR3 is CASSQDGSGQETRYF. DNA for the CDR3: TGCGCCAGCAGCCAAGATGGGAGCGGCCAAGAGACCCGGTACTTC.

This clonotype came up a few times. V is TRBV12-3 or TRBV12-4 and J is TRBJ1-1; the D gene is possibly TRBD1 (6 bases). V was clipped by 6 bases and J by 12 bases, with 23 bases between them. This CDR3 is 14 amino acids long. CDR3: CASSEIPGGPFSFF. The CDR3 nucleotides read TGTGCCAGCAGCGAAATCCCGGGGGGCCCGTTCTCTTTCTTT.

The chain couples TRBV4-1 to TRBJ1-5, with D perhaps matching TRBD1 (6 bases). Germline CDR1 reads MGHRA; CDR2 reads YSYEKL. The CDR3 consists of 14 residues. The germline V and J ends were trimmed by 3 bases and 6 bases, with 12 bases remaining between them. The CDR3 loop reads CASSHLGGLQPQHF. CDR3 sequence (DNA): TGCGCCAGCAGCCACCTCGGGGGGCTTCAGCCCCAGCATTTT.

This clonotype has more than one count but fewer than ten. The gene calls are TRBV25-1 and TRBJ1-2, with 8 bases matching TRBD1. Germline V CDR1 and CDR2: MGHDK, SYGVNS. V shed 1 base, J shed 6 bases, and the junction held 7 bases outside the gene matches. The length of the CDR3 is 15 residues. The CDR3 here is CASSESRGQGHGYTF. In DNA, the CDR3 is TGTGCCAGCAGTGAATCCAGGGGGCAGGGACATGGCTACACCTTC.

The chain employs TRBV4-1 and TRBJ2-1; possible D gene TRBD2, 6 bases. Between the trimmed V and J ends, which lost 4 bases and 4 bases, there was a span of 14 bases. Germline CDR1 is MGHRA and CDR2 is YSYEKL. The CDR3 length is 15 residues. CDR3 region: CASSPPAGSYNEQFF. As DNA, the CDR3 is TGCGCCAGCAGCCCGCCCGCGGGGTCGTACAATGAGCAGTTCTTC.

The V gene is TRBV6-4, the J gene TRBJ2-7, with 9 bases that match TRBD1. V shed 7 bases and J 1 base; nucleotides not matched to a gene: 8. The CDR3 runs 15 residues. CDR1 and CDR2 from the germline V gene are MRHNA and SNTAGT. DNA for the CDR3: TGTGCCAGCAACCTTACGGACAGGGGATCCTACGAGCAGTACTTC. Its translation: CASNLTDRGSYEQYF.

This clonotype was seen a few times. The chain combines TRBV20-1 with TRBJ1-2; tentative D call: TRBD1 (6 bases). There are 13 residues in the CDR3. Germline CDR1 and CDR2: DFQATT and SNEGSKA (reference sequence). Trimming stripped 2 bases from V and 8 bases from J, with 15 bases between. The CDR3 loop reads CSARRTGGDGYTF. The CDR3 DNA follows: TGCAGTGCTAGACGGACGGGGGGCGACGGCTACACCTTC.

This chain connects TRBV19 to TRBJ2-2; 9 bases are shared with TRBD1. Trimming took 3 bases from V and 5 from J; bases not matched to a gene: 7. Germline CDR1 LNHDA, CDR2 SQIVND (reference sequence). The CDR3 length is 16 residues. The DNA of the CDR3 is TGTGCCAGTAGTATTGTTCCGGGACAGGGAACCGGGGAGCTGTTTTTT. Encoded protein: CASSIVPGQGTGELFF.

About this clonotype itself: Germline is not matched at one junction end, which may reflect a read error. This chain uses TRBV30 with TRBJ1-5; TRBD1 agrees at 7 bases. CDR3 length equals 13 residues. CDR1 and CDR2 from the germline V gene are GTSNPN and SVGIG (reference sequence). This chain's CDR3 is CAWTTGIGQPRHF. In DNA form, the CDR3 reads TGTGCCTGGACGACAGGGATAGGGCAGCCCCGGCATTTT.

A few counts support this clonotype. V usage is TRBV30 and J usage is TRBJ1-1; D gene unclear. The germline V gene encodes CDR1 GTSNPN and CDR2 SVGIG (reference sequence). This CDR3 has 12 residues. The ends were cut back, 1 base at V and 5 bases at J, with 8 bases in the middle. CDR3 nucleotide sequence: TGTGCCTGGAGTGACGAGCAGACTGAAGCTTTCTTT. It encodes CAWSDEQTEAFF.

Only a few counts were recorded for this clonotype. The V gene is TRBV9, the J gene TRBJ2-3; perhaps TRBD1 as D (5 bases). The CDR3 has 14 amino acids. V lost 2 bases and J 5 bases, leaving 12 bases between the germline ends. Germline V gives CDR1 SGDLS, CDR2 YYNGEE. CDR3 nucleotides: TGTGCCAGCAGCGTCGACAGCACCCGAGATACGCAGTATTTT. As protein: CASSVDSTRDTQYF.

This clonotype has only a few counts. This chain joins TRBV5-4 and TRBJ2-7; the match to TRBD1 covers 9 bases. Germline V gene lookup returns CDR1 SGHNT and CDR2 YYREEE (reference sequence). Unmatched junction bases numbered 5, after V lost 7 bases and J lost 3 bases. CDR3 length: 13 residues. The CDR3 DNA reads TGTGCCAGCGGTAAGACAGGGGGCTACGAGCAGTACTTC. It yields the protein CASGKTGGYEQYF.

This chain connects TRBV2 to TRBJ2-4; 7 bases are a match to TRBD2. The CDR3 has 14 residues. The V and J ends lost 6 bases and 3 bases, in that order; junction bases with no gene match: 5. CDR1 is SNHLY, CDR2 FYNNEI, per germline. The CDR3 loop reads CASSRLAGKNIQYF. The CDR3 DNA sequence: TGTGCCAGCAGCAGACTAGCAGGCAAAAACATTCAGTACTTC. Using reference TRBV2 and TRBJ2-4 for the parts outside the CDR3, the full variable domain is EPEVTQTPSHQVTQMGQEVILRCVPISNHLYFYWYRQILGQKVEFLVSFYNNEISEKSEIFDDQFSVERPDGSNFTLKIRSTKLEDSAMYFCASSRLAGKNIQYFGAGTRLSVL.

The chain employs TRBV7-8 and TRBJ2-5; the match to TRBD1 covers 11 bases. The DNA end is a closer match to TRBJ2-7, so the J assignment may be wrong. Per germline, CDR1 SGHVS and CDR2 FQNEAQ. This CDR3 is 15 amino acids long. The chain's CDR3 is CASSIRTGGPYEQYF. The CDR3 nucleotides read TGTGCCAGCAGCATCCGGACAGGGGGCCCCTACGAGCAGTACTTC.

V gene TRBV20-1 combines with J gene TRBJ1-5, with D perhaps matching TRBD1 (6 bases). The CDR3 sequence is 15 residues long. Trimming stripped 7 bases from V and 2 bases from J, with 18 bases between. Germline V gene data show CDR1 as DFQATT and CDR2 as SNEGSKA (reference sequence). CDR3 bases: TGCAGTGTTTCGTCCGGCAGGGGAGGCAATCAGCCCCAGCATTTT. Translated, it gives CSVSSGRGGNQPQHF.

This chain joins TRBV12-3 or TRBV12-4 and TRBJ2-1, with D possibly being TRBD2 (7 bases). There are 14 residues in the CDR3. V dropped 6 bases and J dropped 13 bases, with 22 bases sitting between them. The CDR3 DNA is TGTGCCAGCAGAGGCCTTGGGGGGGGCGAGACCCAGTTCTTC. Protein: CASRGLGGGETQFF.

Ten or more counts support this clonotype. The gene calls are TRBV20-1 and TRBJ2-5, with 7 bases aligning to TRBD1. J lost 1 base, V lost 6 bases, and 8 bases had no gene match. The germline V gene encodes CDR1 DFQATT and CDR2 SNEGSKA (reference sequence). The CDR3 sequence is 14 residues long. The CDR3 sequence is CSANLHRGQETQYF. In DNA form, the CDR3 reads TGCAGTGCCAACCTCCACAGGGGCCAAGAGACCCAGTACTTC.

V usage is TRBV6-2 or TRBV6-3 and J usage is TRBJ2-7; 10 bases fit TRBD2. Trimming removed 5 bases from V and 7 bases from J; junction bases left unmatched: 11. This CDR3 has 15 amino acids. From germline, CDR1 is MNHEY and CDR2 SVGEGT. The CDR3 bases are TGTGCCAGCAGTCTCCGAGAGACTAGCGGGCGGGAGCAGTACTTC. Its translation is CASSLRETSGREQYF.

CDR3 coding DNA: TGTGCCAGCAGCTTAGGCGGGAAAGCTTACGAGCAGTACTTC. Translating gives CASSLGGKAYEQYF. V gene TRBV7-9 combines with J gene TRBJ2-7; tentative D call: TRBD2 (6 bases). The CDR3 covers 14 residues. Germline lookup yields CDR1 SEHNR and CDR2 FQNEAQ (reference sequence). V lost 1 base to trimming and J lost 4 bases, with 11 bases between them.

This clonotype was seen at least ten times. The CDR3 DNA sequence: TGCGCCAGCAGCCAAGTGGGACTAGCGGACTACTACGAGCAGTACTTC. Protein: CASSQVGLADYYEQYF. V and J are TRBV4-1 and TRBJ2-7; 11 positions match TRBD2. Trimming at V came to 1 base and at J to 3 bases, leaving 5 bases not matched to a gene. CDR3 length equals 16 residues. Germline V gene sequence: CDR1 MGHRA, CDR2 YSYEKL.

This clonotype was observed a handful of times. The chain recombines TRBV5-1 with TRBJ1-1; 8 bases are a match to TRBD1. The germline CDR1 and CDR2 sequences are SGHRS and YFSETQ. The ends lost 4 bases at V and 0 bases at J; junction bases unmatched: 11. The length of the CDR3 is 17 residues. CDR3 DNA sequence: TGCGCCAGCAGCCCGTCCCGGACAGGGAGCATGAACACTGAAGCTTTCTTT. Its translation is CASSPSRTGSMNTEAFF.

Regarding this clonotype: One junction end disagrees with the germline gene, perhaps due to a read error. The J gene is TRBJ2-3, the V gene TRBV5-1; D gene unclear. From germline, CDR1 is SGHRS and CDR2 YFSETQ. The CDR3 has 15 residues. The CDR3 DNA sequence: TGCGCCAGCAGCCCGGTGACTGGATTGGGGAATACGCGGTATTTT. Protein: CASSPVTGLGNTRYF.

This clonotype was seen a few times. V and J are TRBV6-2 or TRBV6-3 and TRBJ2-7, with 11 nucleotides matching TRBD2. CDR3 length equals 11 residues. After removal of 4 bases from V and 11 bases from J, the junction contained 1 base not matched to a gene. Germline V gene sequence: CDR1 MNHEY, CDR2 SVGEGT. CDR3 loop: CASSSGLAEYF. CDR3 nucleotides: TGTGCCAGCAGTTCGGGACTAGCGGAGTACTTC.

This rearrangement joins TRBV11-2 to TRBJ2-3; 15 positions match TRBD2. With V trimmed by 5 bases and J by 2 bases, 11 bases remained unmatched. This CDR3 has 19 amino acids. CDR1 and CDR2 (germline): SGHAT, FQNNGV. CDR3 protein: CASSLWTSGGGPVTDTQYF. The CDR3, as DNA: TGTGCCAGCAGCCTATGGACTAGCGGGGGGGGCCCTGTCACAGATACGCAGTATTTT. Complete variable domain (other parts from reference TRBV11-2 and TRBJ2-3): EAGVAQSPRYKIIEKRQSVAFWCNPISGHATLYWYQQILGQGPKLLIQFQNNGVVDDSQLPKDRFSAERLKGVDSTLKIQPAKLEDSAVYLCASSLWTSGGGPVTDTQYFGPGTRLTVL.

The rearrangement uses TRBV9 and TRBJ2-3; D might be TRBD2 (7 bases). Looked up from germline, CDR1 is SGDLS and CDR2 is YYNGEE. The CDR3 is 15 residues long. V was clipped by 3 bases and J by 7 bases, with 18 bases between them. CDR3 coding DNA: TGTGCCAGCAGCGAGGGGGGGTGGGAGAGGAATACGCAGTATTTT. Amino acids: CASSEGGWERNTQYF.

V and J are TRBV29-1 and TRBJ1-1; 7 bases line up with TRBD1. The CDR3 has 13 residues. Germline V lookup: CDR1 SQVTM, CDR2 ANQGSEA. The ends lost 8 bases at V and 1 base at J; junction bases unmatched: 7. The CDR3, as DNA: TGCAGCTGCTGGACAGGAGGGAACACTGAAGCTTTCTTT. It is translated as CSCWTGGNTEAFF.

V usage is TRBV9 and J usage is TRBJ2-1, with TRBD2 as a possible D gene (5 bases). In germline, CDR1 is SGDLS, CDR2 YYNGEE. The V and J ends lost 0 bases and 7 bases respectively, with 14 bases between them. The CDR3 is 15 amino acids. CDR3 loop: CASSVGYGLANEQFF. In DNA form, the CDR3 reads TGTGCCAGCAGCGTAGGGTACGGACTCGCGAATGAGCAGTTCTTC.

CDR3 DNA: TGCAGTGCCCCAACTTGGGAAAACACTGAAGCTTTCTTT. Protein sequence: CSAPTWENTEAFF. The chain joins TRBV20-1 to TRBJ1-1; D is unclear. CDR3 length: 13 residues. Germline values: CDR1 DFQATT, CDR2 SNEGSKA (reference sequence). V shed 6 bases and J shed 2 bases, with 13 bases lying between them.